This T cell receptor (beta chain) was observed in a study of T-cell reconstitution after alpha-beta-depleted transplantation in children. This clonotype was detected many times. What it binds is not known. Construction of the TCRbeta library involved unique molecular identifiers. TCRdb itself ran the PCR reads through MiXCR, one entry per CDR3 protein. The data show hundreds of thousands of distinct CDR3 sequences, about 11% seen once. V gave up 0 bases and J gave up 7 bases; unmatched junction bases: 7. The CDR3 runs 16 residues. From germline, CDR1 is MNHEY and CDR2 SVGAGI. Study results and limitations: Approximately two months post-transplant, alpha-beta T cells reportedly originated from several hundred expanded graft clones. Several patients had high TCRbeta diversity at day 60; it came from surviving recipient T cells and thymic progenitors. From newly produced T cells came most of the T-cell counts and diversity one year after transplant.

The sequencing here drew on PBMCs, taken before TCRalphabeta/CD19-depleted stem cell transplant. The chain links TRBV6-5 to TRBJ2-1; 9 bases align to TRBD1. The sequence was collected from a child younger than two with acute myeloid leukemia, due to receive a stem cell transplant. This CDR3 reads CASSYSAGQGWNEQFF. The CDR3, as DNA: TGTGCCAGCAGTTACTCCGCAGGACAGGGGTGGAATGAGCAGTTCTTC.